This T cell receptor beta chain was profiled in a study of neoadjuvant nivolumab and ipilimumab in lung cancer. Study in general: Patients got nivolumab 3 mg/kg on days 1, 15 and 29; combination added ipilimumab 1 mg/kg day 1. Study-wide results and caveats: Only a single major-pathologic-response sample was available for clonality analysis. Resected tumors had greater TCR richness and clonality than uninvolved lung. Only two of four nivolumab-treated tumors gained richness and clonality by surgery.

Clones were read by immunoSEQ multiplex PCR, and TCRdb kept only the in-frame ones, dropping some. The data hold over 25,000 clones, with over 80% observed a single time. The CDR3 has 14 amino acids. The V gene's germline CDR1 is SGHNT and CDR2 YENEEA. V lost 4 bases, J lost 4 bases, and 6 bases stayed unmatched. To note about this clone: Antigen specificity is unknown.

The sample consisted of peripheral blood, taken before neoadjuvant nivolumab, alone or with ipilimumab. The sequence came from an adult with non-small cell lung cancer. The chain joins TRBV11-3 to TRBJ1-1, with 7 bases that match TRBD1. In nucleotides, the CDR3 is TGTGCCAGCAGCTCCAACAGGGGAGGCACTGAAGCTTTCTTT. Its translation is CASSSNRGGTEAFF. Complete variable domain (other parts from reference TRBV11-3 and TRBJ1-1): EAGVVQSPRYKIIEKKQPVAFWCNPISGHNTLYWYLQNLGQGPELLIRYENEEAVDDSQLPKDRFSAERLKGVDSTLKIQPAELGDSAVYLCASSSNRGGTEAFFGQGTRLTVV.